The 23 T cell receptor beta chains given below trace back to one sample, sequenced in a study of CXCR3-negative and CXCR3-positive naive CD8 T cells. Each TRB cDNA library was prepared by 5' RACE (with UMI labels). TCRdb reprocessed the 5' RACE reads, keeping one entry per CDR3 protein, no DNA. This listing includes some 130,000 distinct CDR3 sequences. Source material: naive CXCR3- CD8+ T cells from blood. Subset here: CD45RO-CCR7+CD27+CD95- naive CD8+ T cells lacking CXCR3 (TNR3-). The source is a human donor in good health. Some clones in this sample may be carry-over from other donors' samples.

The J gene is TRBJ2-7, the V gene TRBV5-1; TCRdb reports TRBD2, a call that lacks DNA to check it against. The CDR3 contains 14 residues. Germline lookup yields CDR1 SGHRS and CDR2 YFSETQ. CDR3 amino acids: CASSSTGTVNEQYF.

J is TRBJ1-1 and V is TRBV11-1; the TRBD1 assignment by TCRdb is unverifiable without DNA. CDR1 is SGHAT, CDR2 FQDESV, per germline (reference sequence). This CDR3 is 16 amino acids long. The CDR3 is CASSPGTGRMNTEAFF. The full variable domain, completed using reference TRBV11-1 and TRBJ1-1, is EAEVAQSPRYKITEKSQAVAFWCDPISGHATLYWYRQILGQGPELLVQFQDESVVDDSQLPKDRFSAERLKGVDSTLKIQPAELGDSAMYLCASSPGTGRMNTEAFFGQGTRLTVV.

The chain uses TRBV25-1 and TRBJ1-2. Germline values: CDR1 MGHDK, CDR2 SYGVNS. The CDR3 sequence is 13 residues long. CDR3 in amino acids: CASSEHSLYGYTF.

The chain joins TRBV14 to TRBJ2-5. CDR3 length: 12 residues. Germline V lookup: CDR1 SGHDN, CDR2 FVKESK. The CDR3 sequence: CASSRGEETQYF.

V and J are TRBV21-1 and TRBJ2-6; the D call from TCRdb, TRBD1, cannot be confirmed without DNA. TRBV21-1 is recorded as a pseudogene. The CDR3 runs to 21 residues. The CDR3 region is CASSKFKGRDRASSGANVLTF.

The V and J genes are TRBV9 and TRBJ2-3; TCRdb's D call, TRBD1, is unchecked because there is no DNA. This CDR3 region has 15 residues. Germline loops: CDR1 SGDLS, CDR2 YYNGEE. The CDR3 loop is CASSVSGGADHTQYF. Full variable domain (missing parts from reference TRBV9 and TRBJ2-3): DSGVTQTPKHLITATGQRVTLRCSPRSGDLSVYWYQQSLDQGLQFLIQYYNGEERAKGNILERFSAQQFPDLHSELNLSSLELGDSALYFCASSVSGGADHTQYFGPGTRLTVL.

The genes are TRBV4-3 and TRBJ1-4. CDR3 length: 15 amino acids. Germline V gene data show CDR1 as LGHNA and CDR2 as YSLEER. Here the CDR3 reads CASSQGWQFNEKLFF.

The chain combines TRBV27 with TRBJ1-1; as DNA is missing, the TRBD1 call by TCRdb cannot be tested. Germline values: CDR1 MNHEY, CDR2 SMNVEV (reference sequence). CDR3 length equals 14 residues. CDR3 residues: CASSYPPPATEAFF.

The chain is built from TRBV12-3 or TRBV12-4 and TRBJ2-1. The CDR3 contains 14 residues. The CDR3 sequence: CASSPSGPYNEQFF.

The rearrangement uses TRBV12-3 or TRBV12-4 and TRBJ2-1; TCRdb gives TRBD1 as the D gene, but with no DNA this cannot be confirmed. This CDR3 is built from 15 residues. The CDR3 sequence is CASSRTGGYSNEQFF.

The chain has TRBV5-1 and TRBJ2-1; TCRdb gives TRBD2 as the D gene, but with no DNA this cannot be confirmed. The germline V gene encodes CDR1 SGHRS and CDR2 YFSETQ. The CDR3 extends over 14 amino acids. The CDR3 loop is CASSSSRGANEQFF.

The CDR3 loop reads CSVESSSDRGYEAFF. The rearrangement uses TRBV29-1 and TRBJ1-1; the TCRdb call, TRBD1, lacks DNA for checking. From germline, CDR1 is SQVTM and CDR2 ANQGSEA. The CDR3 runs to 15 residues.

The rearrangement joins TRBV28 to TRBJ2-7; TCRdb's D call of TRBD2 is untestable without DNA. From germline, CDR1 is MDHEN and CDR2 SYDVKM. This CDR3 has 15 residues. CDR3 sequence: CASRAQGLVAYEQYF.

V usage is TRBV7-9 and J usage is TRBJ1-1; TCRdb returns TRBD1, unconfirmable since there is no DNA. CDR3 length equals 16 residues. From germline, CDR1 is SEHNR and CDR2 FQNEAQ (reference sequence). This CDR3 is CASSFPGQTKNTEAFF.

The gene calls are TRBV12-3 or TRBV12-4 and TRBJ2-1; TCRdb returns TRBD1, unconfirmable since there is no DNA. CDR3 length equals 13 residues. The CDR3 reads CASSEIQGNEQFF.

The chain joins TRBV5-4 to TRBJ2-1; TCRdb's D gene call, TRBD2, goes unchecked for lack of DNA. Germline V lookup: CDR1 SGHNT, CDR2 YYREEE (reference sequence). The CDR3 totals 16 residues. The CDR3 loop reads CASSQAAGDLYNEQFF.

The V and J genes are TRBV29-1 and TRBJ2-7; the TCRdb D gene call, TRBD1, has no DNA to confirm it. Germline CDR1 reads SQVTM; CDR2 reads ANQGSEA. The CDR3 sequence is 13 residues long. CDR3 region: CSVADSQSCEQYF.

This chain connects TRBV6-5 to TRBJ2-7; with no DNA, the TCRdb D assignment of TRBD1 cannot be verified. In germline, CDR1 is MNHEY, CDR2 SVGAGI. The CDR3 length is 14 residues. The chain's CDR3 is CASRAWGNDYEQYF.

This chain connects TRBV5-1 to TRBJ1-1; TCRdb names TRBD1, which stays unverified in the absence of DNA. The CDR3 runs 15 residues. Germline V gene sequence: CDR1 SGHRS, CDR2 YFSETQ. The CDR3 region is CASSRSQDRSTEAFF. Combining the CDR3 with reference TRBV5-1 and TRBJ1-1 gives the whole variable domain KAGVTQTPRYLIKTRGQQVTLSCSPISGHRSVSWYQQTPGQGLQFLFEYFSETQRNKGNFPGRFSGRQFSNSRSEMNVSTLELGDSALYLCASSRSQDRSTEAFFGQGTRLTVV.

The chain employs TRBV29-1 and TRBJ2-5; with no DNA, the TCRdb D assignment of TRBD1 cannot be verified. In germline, CDR1 is SQVTM, CDR2 ANQGSEA. This CDR3 spans 14 amino acids. The CDR3 is CSVVGDRGGETQYF.

This rearrangement joins TRBV7-9 to TRBJ1-1; there is no DNA to check the TCRdb D call of TRBD1. The V gene's germline CDR1 is SEHNR and CDR2 FQNEAQ (reference sequence). There are 14 residues in the CDR3. The CDR3 sequence is CASNGQGMNTEAFF.

The gene calls are TRBV7-9 and TRBJ2-6; the D gene TCRdb calls, TRBD1, cannot be checked with no DNA. Germline CDR1 SEHNR, CDR2 FQNEAQ (reference sequence). The length of the CDR3 is 19 residues. The CDR3 is CASSTRPGQDYSGANVLTF. Complete variable domain (other parts from reference TRBV7-9 and TRBJ2-6): DTGVSQNPRHKITKRGQNVTFRCDPISEHNRLYWYRQTLGQGPEFLTYFQNEAQLEKSRLLSDRFSAERPKGSFSTLEIQRTEQGDSAMYLCASSTRPGQDYSGANVLTFGAGSRLTVL.

This chain links TRBV7-6 with TRBJ2-7; the TRBD2 assignment by TCRdb is unverifiable without DNA. CDR1 and CDR2 from the germline V gene are SGHVS and FNYEAQ. This CDR3 spans 16 amino acids. The CDR3 is CASSLGTSGRGGEQYF.